The clone carrying this T cell receptor (beta chain) was counted a single time. The target antigen is unknown. Those who donated were healthy HIV-negative adults, with no recent acute infections or vaccinations reported. This sample is drawn from a study of shared clonotypes between healthy human individuals. Per sorted-subset replicate PCR, input was 150 to 250 ng DNA, representing around 28,000 T cell genomes. Profiled with immunoSEQ multiplex PCR; TCRdb holds only in-frame clones, not every one. The sample carries 2 million to 2.5 million clones, roughly 93% recorded once. The germline V gene encodes CDR1 SGHDN and CDR2 FVKESK. The CDR3 covers 18 residues. Trimming stripped 5 bases from V and 4 bases from J, with 23 bases between. Study-level results: Clonotype sharing among donors was thought likely to change with sequencing depth.

This receptor was taken from a man aged 18 to 30 in good health. Some clones in this sample may be carry-over from other donors' samples. The V call is TRBV14, the J call TRBJ2-2; the D is unclear. The sequencing sample was made of naive CD4+ T cells from PBMCs. Subset noted: CD45RA+ positively selected. In DNA form, the CDR3 reads TGTGCCAGCAGCAACCCCGGCCCCCACGGGTATACCACCGGGGAGCTGTTTTTT. Residues: CASSNPGPHGYTTGELFF.